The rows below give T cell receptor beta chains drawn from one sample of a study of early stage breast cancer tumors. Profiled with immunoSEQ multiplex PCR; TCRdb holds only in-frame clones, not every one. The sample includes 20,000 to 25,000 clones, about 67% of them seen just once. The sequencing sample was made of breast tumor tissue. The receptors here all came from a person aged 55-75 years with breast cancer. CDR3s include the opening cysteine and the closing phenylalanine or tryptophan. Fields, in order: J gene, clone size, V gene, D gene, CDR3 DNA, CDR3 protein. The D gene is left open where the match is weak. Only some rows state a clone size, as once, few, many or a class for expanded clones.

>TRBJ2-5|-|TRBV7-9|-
TGTGCCAGCAGCCCTAGAGTGGCAAGAGGGGAGACCCAGTACTTC
CASSPRVARGETQYF
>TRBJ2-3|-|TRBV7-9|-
TGTGCCAGCAGCGACGCCTCTAGCGCCTTCACAGATACGCAGTATTTT
CASSDASSAFTDTQYF
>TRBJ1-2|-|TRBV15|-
TGTGCCACCCAAGACCGGGATAACACCTTC
CATQDRDNTF
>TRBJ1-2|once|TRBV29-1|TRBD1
TGCAGCTCCCCGGACAGGGACTATGGCTACACCTTC
CSSPDRDYGYTF
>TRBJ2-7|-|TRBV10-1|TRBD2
TGCGCCAGCTCGGAAGGGACTAGCGGGTCCTACGAGCAGTACTTC
CASSEGTSGSYEQYF
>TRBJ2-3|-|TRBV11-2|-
TGTGCCAGCAGCTTAGATCCAGGGGGGCCTACCACAGATACGCAGTATTTT
CASSLDPGGPTTDTQYF
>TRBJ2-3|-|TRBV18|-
TGTGCCAGCTCACCGGGTAGACAGTCCACAGATACGCAGTATTTT
CASSPGRQSTDTQYF
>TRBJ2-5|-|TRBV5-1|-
TGCGCCAGCAGCTTGGTTAGCTTCGAGACCCAGTACTTC
CASSLVSFETQYF
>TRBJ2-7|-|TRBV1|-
TGCACCAGCAGCCTTCTACGGGGGAATCCTTGTGAGCAGTACTTC
CTSSLLRGNPCEQYF
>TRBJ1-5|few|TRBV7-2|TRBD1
TGTGCCAGCAGCCAACAGGGGGCCGGCAATCAGCCCCAGCATTTT
CASSQQGAGNQPQHF
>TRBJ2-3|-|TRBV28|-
TGTGCCAGCAGTCCAGGGCACTCCACAGATACGCAGTATTTT
CASSPGHSTDTQYF
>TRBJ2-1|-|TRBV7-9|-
TGTGCCAGCACAGCCGGAGTAGCGCTTGGTGAGCAGTTCTTC
CASTAGVALGEQFF
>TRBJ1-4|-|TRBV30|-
TGTGCCTGGAAAGTACGGGGTACTAATGAAAAACTGTTTTTT
CAWKVRGTNEKLFF
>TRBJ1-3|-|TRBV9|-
TGTGCCAGCAGCGTCGGGACAGGAAACACCATATATTTT
CASSVGTGNTIYF
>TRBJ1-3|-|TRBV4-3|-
TGCGCCAGCAGCCAAGGAGCCTCGGGGAACACCATATATTTT
CASSQGASGNTIYF
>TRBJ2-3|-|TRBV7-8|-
TGTGCCAGCAGCCCTCGAGGTGCAGGGGTGAACACAGATACGCAGTATTTT
CASSPRGAGVNTDTQYF
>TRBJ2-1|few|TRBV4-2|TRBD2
TGTGCCAGCAGCCAAGACTTACTAGCGGGAGTAGAGCAGTTCTTC
CASSQDLLAGVEQFF
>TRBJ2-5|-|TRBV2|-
TGTGCCAGCACTGAGACTCAAGACGGGACCCAGTACTTC
CASTETQDGTQYF
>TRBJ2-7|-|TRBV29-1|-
TGCAGCGTTGACAGGGGGGCCAGCGGGAGCCCCTACGAGCAGTACTTC
CSVDRGASGSPYEQYF
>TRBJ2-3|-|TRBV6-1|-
TGTGCCAGCAGTGTAAAAGGAGACACAGATACGCAGTATTTT
CASSVKGDTDTQYF
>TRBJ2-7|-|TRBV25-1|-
TGTGCCAGCAGTGAACCAGGGTTACTCTACGAGCAGTACTTC
CASSEPGLLYEQYF